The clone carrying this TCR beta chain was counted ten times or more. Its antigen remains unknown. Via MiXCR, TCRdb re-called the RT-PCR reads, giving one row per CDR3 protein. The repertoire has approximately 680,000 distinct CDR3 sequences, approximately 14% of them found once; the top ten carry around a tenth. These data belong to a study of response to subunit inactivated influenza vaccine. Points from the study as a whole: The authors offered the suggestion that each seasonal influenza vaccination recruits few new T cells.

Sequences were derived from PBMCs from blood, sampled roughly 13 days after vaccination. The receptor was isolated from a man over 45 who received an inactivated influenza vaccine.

The CDR3 sequence is CASSQGGGYEQYF. DNA of the CDR3: TGCGCCAGCAGCCAAGGGGGCGGCTACGAGCAGTACTTC. The chain has TRBV4-1 and TRBJ2-7, with a tentative D call TRBD1 (5 bases). The CDR3 loop spans 13 amino acids. Germline V CDR1 and CDR2: MGHRA, YSYEKL. Trimming removed 1 base from V and 3 bases from J, with 7 bases in between.